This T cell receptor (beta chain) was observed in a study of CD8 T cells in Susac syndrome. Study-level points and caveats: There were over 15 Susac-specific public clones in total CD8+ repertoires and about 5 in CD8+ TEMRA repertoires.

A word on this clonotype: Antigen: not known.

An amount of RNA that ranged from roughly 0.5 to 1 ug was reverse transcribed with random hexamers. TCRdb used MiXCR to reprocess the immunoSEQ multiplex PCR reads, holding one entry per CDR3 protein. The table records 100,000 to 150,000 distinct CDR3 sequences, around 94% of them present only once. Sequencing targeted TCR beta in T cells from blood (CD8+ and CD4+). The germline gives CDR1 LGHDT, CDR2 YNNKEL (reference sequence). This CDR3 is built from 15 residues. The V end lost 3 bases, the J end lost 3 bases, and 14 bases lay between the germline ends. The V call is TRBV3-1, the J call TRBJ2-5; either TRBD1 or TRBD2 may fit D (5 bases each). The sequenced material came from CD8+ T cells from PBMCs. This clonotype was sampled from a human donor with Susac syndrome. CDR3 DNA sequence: TGTGCCAGCAGCCACTGGGACGGAATTAAAGAGACCCAGTACTTC. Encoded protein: CASSHWDGIKETQYF.